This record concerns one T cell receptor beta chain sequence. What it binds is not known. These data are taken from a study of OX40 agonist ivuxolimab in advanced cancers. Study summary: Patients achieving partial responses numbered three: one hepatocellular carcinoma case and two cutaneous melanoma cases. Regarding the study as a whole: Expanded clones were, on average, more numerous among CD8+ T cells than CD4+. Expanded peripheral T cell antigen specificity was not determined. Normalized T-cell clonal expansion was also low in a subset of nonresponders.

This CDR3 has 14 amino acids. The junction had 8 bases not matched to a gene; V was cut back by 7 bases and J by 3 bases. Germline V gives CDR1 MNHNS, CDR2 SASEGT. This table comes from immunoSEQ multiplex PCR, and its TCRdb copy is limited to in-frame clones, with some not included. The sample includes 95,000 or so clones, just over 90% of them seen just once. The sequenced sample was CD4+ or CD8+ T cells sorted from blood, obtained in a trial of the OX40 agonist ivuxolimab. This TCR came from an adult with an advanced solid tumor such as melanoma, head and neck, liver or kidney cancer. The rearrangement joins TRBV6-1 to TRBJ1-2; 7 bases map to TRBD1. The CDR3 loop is CASTLRGGDYGYTF. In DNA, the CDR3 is TGTGCCAGCACCCTGAGAGGGGGCGACTATGGCTACACCTTC.